This T cell receptor (beta chain) was sequenced during a study of technical replicates of blood from several donors. J was trimmed by 6 bases and V by 3 bases; bases with no gene match: 17. The germline CDR1 and CDR2 sequences are LNHDA and SQIVND (reference sequence). The CDR3 contains 17 residues. Assay used: immunoSEQ multiplex PCR; TCRdb lists only in-frame clones, some missing. Of tens of thousands of clones in the sample, about 92% were seen once. The chain links TRBV19 to TRBJ2-7; 7 bases fit TRBD2. This TCR was recovered from a human donor in good health. What was sequenced was T cells isolated from PBMCs. In nucleotides, the CDR3 is TGTGCCAGTAGTATTAGGGCTAGCGGAGCTGTTAATTCCGAGCAGTACTTC. Translated, it gives CASSIRASGAVNSEQYF.